This T cell receptor beta chain was identified in a study of blood T cell repertoires in COVID-19. At the level of the study: Sites across the United States, Italy and Spain contributed samples from acute and convalescent COVID-19.

Method: immunoSEQ multiplex PCR; TCRdb's copy keeps in-frame clones and lacks some. This sample has about 140,000 clones; almost 80% occur once, and the top ten carry 11%. V shed 4 bases and J shed 8 bases, with 15 bases lying between them. Germline values: CDR1 SGHDT, CDR2 YYEEEE. This CDR3 has 13 amino acids. This chain uses TRBV5-6 with TRBJ1-2; D remains ambiguous. Sample: peripheral blood. This receptor was obtained from a man in his 60s who had recovered from COVID-19. The CDR3 reads CASSGLGRRGYTF. CDR3 nucleotide sequence: TGTGCCAGCAGCGGACTGGGTCGTAGGGGCTACACCTTC.